This T cell receptor (beta chain) derives from a study of T cells after yellow fever vaccination. The CDR3 is made up of 16 amino acids. Germline CDR1 and CDR2: SGHDT and YYEEEE. J gave up 4 bases and V 4 bases, and 8 bases lay outside the gene matches. Each CDR3 protein gets one entry after TCRdb re-called the 5' RACE reads with MiXCR. The sample consists of some 600,000 distinct CDR3 sequences, about 12% of them appearing once. The genes are TRBV5-6 and TRBJ2-2; 9 nucleotides align to TRBD1. The material was PBMCs, obtained on the day of the yellow fever booster vaccination. The TCR comes from a man under 40 who received the YFV17D yellow fever vaccine. The CDR3 is CASSVTQGAVTGELFF. The CDR3 DNA reads TGTGCCAGCAGCGTCACACAGGGGGCGGTCACCGGGGAGCTGTTTTTT. The full variable domain, with the rest looked up from reference TRBV5-6 and TRBJ2-2, is DAGVTQSPTHLIKTRGQQVTLRCSPKSGHDTVSWYQQALGQGPQFIFQYYEEEERQRGNFPDRFSGHQFPNYSSELNVNALLLGDSALYLCASSVTQGAVTGELFFGEGSRLTVL.